This T cell receptor beta chain was sequenced during a study of Ad26.COV2.S vaccination and SARS-CoV-2 variants. The treatment here: roughly 20 received Ad26.COV2.S at low or high dose, single or two shots; several received placebo; per-sample allocation not given. At day 63 after the first vaccine or placebo injection, samples were drawn. Turning to this clone: Its antigen is as yet unknown.

General observations from the study: Spike-specific TCR breadth was greater in vaccine than placebo recipients. Those who received vaccine or placebo ended up with similar non-spike TCR breadth.

Germline lookup yields CDR1 MNHEY and CDR2 SVGAGI. The CDR3 length is 15 residues. V was clipped by 2 bases and J by 7 bases, with 17 bases between them. Assay: immunoSEQ multiplex PCR; the TCRdb copy retains only in-frame clones and omits some. The sample consists of hundreds of thousands of clones, more than 80% of them appearing once. V and J are TRBV6-5 and TRBJ1-1; tentative D call: TRBD1 (5 bases). The sequence came from a person between 18 and 65 years old who received the Ad26.COV2.S COVID-19 vaccine or a placebo. The sample here was peripheral blood, taken in a trial of Ad26.COV2.S vaccine versus placebo. This CDR3 is CASSYIGGRWGEAFF. CDR3 DNA: TGTGCCAGCAGTTACATTGGGGGAAGGTGGGGTGAAGCTTTCTTT.